This T cell receptor beta chain was documented in a study of CD8+ T cells in alopecia areata. Overall study findings and caveats: Sharing of TCR sequences between patients (possibly for HLA-related reasons) was less clear than in mice.

Extracted RNA was reverse transcribed into cDNA, the sequencing template. This table comes from immunoSEQ multiplex PCR, and its TCRdb copy is limited to in-frame clones, with some not included. The sample presents some 120,000 clones, none singletons. This clone has a count of ten or more. The antigen is undetermined. Mouse gene names apply. This TCR derives from a C3H/HeJ mouse with alopecia areata. The MHC haplotype of the strain is H2-k. Sequenced: lesional skin.

The sequenced part of the CDR3 DNA is TGTGCCAGCAGTGAGCGGGGACAAAAAGAC. Encoded protein: CASSERGQKD. The CDR3 in full is CASSERGQKDTQYF. The rearrangement uses TRBV13-3 and TRBJ2-5; the D gene is possibly TRBD1 (6 bases). Read data end 4 residues before the CDR3 end; the end is taken from the germline J gene. The length of the CDR3 is 14 residues. CDR1 and CDR2 (germline): NNHDY, SYVADS.